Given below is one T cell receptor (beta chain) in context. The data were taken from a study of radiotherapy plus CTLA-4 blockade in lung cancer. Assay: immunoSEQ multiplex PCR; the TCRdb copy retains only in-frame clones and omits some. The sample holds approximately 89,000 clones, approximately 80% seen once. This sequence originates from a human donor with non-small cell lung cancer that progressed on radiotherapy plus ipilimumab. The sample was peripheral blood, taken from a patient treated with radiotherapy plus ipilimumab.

The CDR3 reads CASSLEGLAATHEQFF. CDR3 nucleotides: TGCGCCAGCAGCTTAGAGGGACTAGCGGCAACTCATGAGCAGTTCTTC. The chain recombines TRBV5-1 with TRBJ2-1, with TRBD2 matching 11 bases. V was pared by 2 bases and J by 8 bases, with 9 bases of the junction left unmatched. CDR1 and CDR2 (germline): SGHRS, YFSETQ. The CDR3 consists of 16 residues. The entire variable domain, with the rest obtained from reference TRBV5-1 and TRBJ2-1, is as follows: KAGVTQTPRYLIKTRGQQVTLSCSPISGHRSVSWYQQTPGQGLQFLFEYFSETQRNKGNFPGRFSGRQFSNSRSEMNVSTLELGDSALYLCASSLEGLAATHEQFFGPGTRLTVL.